The rows below give T cell receptor beta chains drawn from one sample of a study of blood T cells in healthy people across ages. TCRdb analysed the 5' RACE reads with MiXCR anew, one entry per CDR3 protein. The data contain fewer than 800,000 distinct CDR3 sequences, around 21% of them singletons. The specimen was blood. All receptors derive from a man aged 65-85 years in good health. Each CDR3 is given with its conserved first and last residue. The order of the fields is J gene, clone size, V gene, D gene, CDR3 DNA, CDR3 protein. The D gene is left open where the match is weak. Clone size is not always given. Where it is, it says once, few, many or a class for expanded clones.

>TRBJ2-1|few|TRBV4-3|TRBD2
TGCGCCAGCAGCCAAGATCTTGTGACTAGCGGCTACAATGAGCAGTTCTTC
CASSQDLVTSGYNEQFF
>TRBJ2-1|.|TRBV6-2/TRBV6-3|TRBD2
TGTGCCAGCAGTTACTCTGGGATCGAACTAGCGCGGAATGAGCAGTTCTTC
CASSYSGIELARNEQFF
>TRBJ1-2|few|TRBV15|.
TGTGCCACCGGTACGGGGGTGGGCTATGGCTACACCTTC
CATGTGVGYGYTF
>TRBJ2-4|.|TRBV12-3/TRBV12-4|.
TGTGCCAGCAGTTTGGGGGGATCCAGAAACATTCAGTACTTC
CASSLGGSRNIQYF
>TRBJ2-7|many|TRBV7-6|.
TGTGCCAGCAGCCGATTGACTAGTTCCTACGAGCAGTACTTC
CASSRLTSSYEQYF
>TRBJ2-1|many|TRBV6-2/TRBV6-3|.
TGTGCCAGCAGCCGCAAAACCGGGACGGCCCTTGGAATGGTCTTC
CASSRKTGTALGMVF
>TRBJ2-5|many|TRBV5-1|TRBD2
TGCGCCAGCAGCTTGGCTAGCGGCCAAGAGACCCAGTACTTC
CASSLASGQETQYF
>TRBJ2-7|.|TRBV25-1|TRBD1
TGTGCCAGCAGAGGAACAGGGGGTCCCTACGAGCAGTACTTC
CASRGTGGPYEQYF
>TRBJ2-1|.|TRBV18|TRBD2
TGTGCCAGCTCACCCCAGTCTAGCGGCTCCTACAATGAGCAGTTCTTC
CASSPQSSGSYNEQFF
>TRBJ2-7|.|TRBV3-1|TRBD2
TGTGCCAGCAGCCAAGGACTAGCGGCTGAGCAGTACTTC
CASSQGLAAEQYF
>TRBJ2-1|.|TRBV27|.
TGTGCCAGCAGTGTCGGGACCCAGCTTGGTGAGCAGTTCTTC
CASSVGTQLGEQFF
>TRBJ2-1|few|TRBV10-3|TRBD2
TGTGCCATCAGTGGGACCCCATCAGCGGGAGTTTTCAATGAGCAGTTCTTC
CAISGTPSAGVFNEQFF
>TRBJ2-2|few|TRBV5-5|.
TGTGCCAGCAGCGGCGACTCGGGAGCCGGGGAGCTGTTTTTT
CASSGDSGAGELFF
>TRBJ2-1|.|TRBV7-3|TRBD1
TGTGCCAGCAGCTCGACAGGGTCCACCTACAATGAGCAGTTCTTC
CASSSTGSTYNEQFF
>TRBJ2-2|.|TRBV4-1|TRBD1
TGCGCCAGCGCGACAGGGGATCCCGGGGAGCTGTTTTTT
CASATGDPGELFF
>TRBJ2-5|many|TRBV27|.
TGTGCCAGCAGTTTATCTTCCAGGGTGGAGACCCAGTACTTC
CASSLSSRVETQYF
>TRBJ2-5|few|TRBV29-1|.
TGCAGCGTTGGGAGATCAGGGTATGGAGAGACCCAGTACTTC
CSVGRSGYGETQYF
>TRBJ1-5|.|TRBV10-3|.
TGTGCCATCAGTGGAAGCAATCAGCCCCAGCATTTT
CAISGSNQPQHF
>TRBJ2-3|few|TRBV4-2|.
TGTGCCAGCAGCCAAAAAGACGCCGGGCGATATTTT
CASSQKDAGRYF
>TRBJ2-3|once|TRBV20-1|TRBD2
TGCAGTGCTAGGTTGGGACTAGCGGGAGCCATCACAGATACGCAGTATTTT
CSARLGLAGAITDTQYF
>TRBJ1-1|once|TRBV5-1|.
TGCGCCAGCAGCTCCGGCTTCGCTGAAGCTTTCTTT
CASSSGFAEAFF
>TRBJ2-3|.|TRBV10-3|.
TGTGCCATCAGTGAGGAGTATGTTAGCACAGATACGCAGTATTTT
CAISEEYVSTDTQYF
>TRBJ2-7|.|TRBV18|.
TGTGCCAGCTCACCCCGGCAGGGGAGGAGATCCTACGAGCAGTACTTC
CASSPRQGRRSYEQYF
>TRBJ1-4|few|TRBV3-1|.
TGTGCCAGCAGCCATCGTTCCGGGGCTGAAAAACTGTTTTTT
CASSHRSGAEKLFF